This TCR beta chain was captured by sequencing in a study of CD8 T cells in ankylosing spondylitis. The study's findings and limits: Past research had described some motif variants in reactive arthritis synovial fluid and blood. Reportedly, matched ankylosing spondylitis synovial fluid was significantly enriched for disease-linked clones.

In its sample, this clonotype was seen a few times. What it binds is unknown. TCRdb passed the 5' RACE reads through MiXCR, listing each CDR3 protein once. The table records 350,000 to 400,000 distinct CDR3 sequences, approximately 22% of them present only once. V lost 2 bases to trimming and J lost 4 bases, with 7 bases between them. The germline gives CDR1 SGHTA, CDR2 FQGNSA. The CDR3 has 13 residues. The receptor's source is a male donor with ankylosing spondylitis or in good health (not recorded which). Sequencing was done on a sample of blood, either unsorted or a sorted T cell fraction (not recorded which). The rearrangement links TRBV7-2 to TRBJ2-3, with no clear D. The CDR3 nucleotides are TGTGCCAGCAGCTTATTGTTGCCAGATACGCAGTATTTT. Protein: CASSLLLPDTQYF.